The clone carrying this TCR beta chain was picked up one time. Its antigen is still unknown. The CDR3 does not close with the conserved phenylalanine or tryptophan, likely indicating a read error. Because the CDR3's place on the DNA is in doubt, the DNA is left out and the CDR3 is given as listed by TCRdb. 14 amino acids form the CDR3, both terminal residues included. Germline V gene lookup returns CDR1 DFQATT and CDR2 SNEGSKA (reference sequence). This record comes from a study of tumor and adjacent non-tumor tissue in lung cancer. Across the study: Patients were aged about 31 to 85, roughly nine men and about 5 women, stage I to III. Each sample yielded 3.5 million to 4.5 million productive TCRbeta reads on average. Study-wide findings and caveats: Shorter survival was associated with higher TCR diversity in tumors. TCR diversity was significantly greater in tumor than normal lung tissue.

No cell sorting was done before RNA was extracted from the tissue. TCRbeta libraries were built with three rounds of nested PCR, modified from ARM-PCR. Each CDR3 protein gets one entry after TCRdb re-called the multiplex PCR reads with MiXCR. Of 71,000 or so distinct CDR3 sequences detected, roughly 80% appear once; the ten largest clones hold about an eighth. The sequencing sample was made of lung tumor tissue. This TCR was recovered from a woman in her forties or fifties with non-small cell lung cancer. V and J are TRBV20-1 and TRBJ1-1; TRBD1, the D gene given by the table, was not confirmed from the DNA. The CDR3 reads CSAPGGVVNTEASC.